These T cell receptor beta chains were read from a single sample in a study of T-cell memory formation after mild COVID-19. MiXCR was run by TCRdb on the 5' RACE reads, yielding one entry per CDR3 protein. The sample records 400,000 to 550,000 distinct CDR3 sequences, 20% to 30% being singletons. The sequencing input was PBMCs or a T cell subset sorted from them (not recorded which). All receptors derive from an adult woman who had mild COVID-19 (a few samples of this study predate the infection). Cell type and time point are not known. The CDR3 runs from the conserved cysteine through the conserved F or W. A D gene is named only where the DNA matches it firmly. Clone sizes are given selectively: once, few, many, or a class where the clone is expanded.

>16|TRBV3-1|TRBJ2-3|TRBD2|few
TGTGCCAGCAGCCAAGGGACTAGCGGGGCCACAGATACGCAGTATTTT
CASSQGTSGATDTQYF
>15|TRBV12-3/TRBV12-4|TRBJ2-5|TRBD2|many
TGTGCCAGCAGCCACGGACTAGCGGGAAGAGAGACCCAGTACTTC
CASSHGLAGRETQYF
>15|TRBV12-3/TRBV12-4|TRBJ2-5|TRBD2|NA
TGTGCCAGCAGACCCGGACTAGCGGGGGAAGAGACCCAGTACTTC
CASRPGLAGEETQYF
>13|TRBV7-3|TRBJ2-7|NA|few
TGTGCCAGCAGCTTAGGTGTAGCCGACGAGCAGTACTTC
CASSLGVADEQYF
>15|TRBV18|TRBJ1-5|NA|few
TGTGCCAGCTCACCAGAGGCACTTAGCAATCAGCCCCAGCATTTT
CASSPEALSNQPQHF
>15|TRBV20-1|TRBJ1-1|TRBD1|few
TGCAGTGCGAGGACAGGGCGGGATGTGAACACTGAAGCTTTCTTT
CSARTGRDVNTEAFF
>15|TRBV5-1|TRBJ2-1|TRBD2|few
TGCGCCAGCAGCTTGCCTAGCGGGGCTCTGGATGAGCAGTTCTTC
CASSLPSGALDEQFF
>14|TRBV24-1|TRBJ2-1|NA|NA
TGTGCCACCAGGAGGGGGGATTCCTACAATGAGCAGTTCTTC
CATRRGDSYNEQFF
>16|TRBV15|TRBJ2-7|NA|NA
TGTGCCACCAGCAGAGAGGTCGGGGTAAGACCCTACGAGCAGTACTTC
CATSREVGVRPYEQYF
>13|TRBV6-6|TRBJ1-2|NA|NA
TGTGCCAGCAGTTACGGGGGTACCTATGGCTACACCTTC
CASSYGGTYGYTF
>15|TRBV4-1|TRBJ2-1|TRBD2|NA
TGCGCCAGCAGCCCTTTTAGCGGGGGGGCCTATGAGCAGTTCTTC
CASSPFSGGAYEQFF
>15|TRBV12-3/TRBV12-4|TRBJ2-1|NA|NA
TGTGCCAGCAGCACTACCCGAATAAGGTACAATGAGCAGTTCTTC
CASSTTRIRYNEQFF
>15|TRBV2|TRBJ1-4|TRBD1|once
TGTGCCAGCAGTTTCGGAACAGGGGCTAATGAAAAACTGTTTTTT
CASSFGTGANEKLFF
>16|TRBV12-3/TRBV12-4|TRBJ2-1|NA|NA
TGTGCCAGCAGTCACCCGACTAAGACCTCTCGCAATGAGCAGTTCTTC
CASSHPTKTSRNEQFF
>15|TRBV11-1|TRBJ2-1|TRBD1|few
TGTGCCAGCACCTCGTCCGGGACAGGGGATTATGAGCAGTTCTTC
CASTSSGTGDYEQFF
>14|TRBV12-3/TRBV12-4|TRBJ2-7|NA|NA
TGTGCCAGCAGCCCCGGCCTAGGTTCCTACGAGCAGTACTTC
CASSPGLGSYEQYF
>15|TRBV4-1|TRBJ1-1|NA|few
TGCGCCAGCAGCACCAACACAGGGAGTGATTCTGAAGCTTTCTTT
CASSTNTGSDSEAFF